This T cell receptor beta chain is drawn from a study of blood T cell repertoires in COVID-19. About the study: From the United States, Italy and Spain came samples of acute and convalescent COVID-19. The analysed material was cDNA or gDNA that came from T cells, B-cell-depleted T cells, or PBMCs.

Under the authors' procedure: Counts of nucleated cells, estimated from reference gene primer amplification, were obtained. Assay used: immunoSEQ multiplex PCR; TCRdb lists only in-frame clones, some missing. V and J calls and clone size follow that table, whereas D and trimming were derived from the DNA. The data contain under 150,000 clones, around two thirds of them singletons. Germline values: CDR1 MNHEY, CDR2 SVGAGI. The CDR3 length is 13 residues. Between the trimmed V and J ends, which lost 8 bases and 3 bases, there was a span of 13 bases. This clone was counted ten times or more. The sequence derives from a woman in her 70s with acute or convalescent COVID-19. The sequencing input was peripheral blood. The chain carries TRBV6-5 and TRBJ1-2, with D possibly being TRBD1 (6 bases). CDR3 coding DNA: TGTGCCAGCGACCCGACAGGCTACTATGGCTACACCTTC. Translation: CASDPTGYYGYTF.